The 19 T cell receptor beta chains below were found in one sample sequenced in a study of T cells in Graves' hyperthyroidism and ophthalmopathy (dated by TCRdb to 2018 to 2020). The method behind the library was multiplex PCR. Sequencing was performed on an Illumina HiSeq 2000. The TCR beta CDR3 regions were amplified from the RNA transcripts. The TCR CDR3 was subjected to a first round of RT-PCR using the HTBI primer set and the Qiagen OneStep RT-PCR kit. TCRdb passed the public sequencing reads through fastp at Q25 and MiXCR, retaining productive beta sequences. When rows share a CDR3 protein, they turn into one entry using the most common DNA and genes. Present in this sample are more than 300,000 distinct CDR3 sequences, roughly 13% of which were seen just once. The leading ten clones occupy about 10% of the sample. Sequenced: blood. These receptors originate from a woman aged 55-70 years with Graves' hyperthyroidism.

This clonotype was detected many times. The genes are TRBV3-1 and TRBJ2-1, with 11 bases fitting TRBD2. CDR1 LGHDT and CDR2 YNNKEL come from the germline V gene (reference sequence). V lost 8 bases to trimming and J lost 2 bases; unmatched junction nucleotides: 5. The CDR3 has 15 residues. CDR3 sequence reads: CASLAGGRAYNEQFF. CDR3 DNA sequence: TGTGCCAGCCTAGCGGGAGGTAGGGCCTACAATGAGCAGTTCTTC.

Concerning this clonotype itself: A read error may produce the germline difference seen at one junction end. The V call is TRBV18, the J call TRBJ2-3, with 13 nucleotides matching TRBD2. CDR3 size: 15 residues. CDR1 and CDR2 from the germline V gene are KGHSH and LQKENI. In DNA, the CDR3 is TGTGTCAGCTCACCAGGACTAGCGGGAGCAGATACGCAGTATTTT. It is translated as CVSSPGLAGADTQYF.

Many counts were recorded for this clonotype. The chain is built from TRBV7-3 and TRBJ1-1; D is uncertain. Germline values: CDR1 SGHTA, CDR2 FQGTGA. There are 15 residues in the CDR3. Trimming shortened V by 1 base and J by 4 bases, and 13 bases separated the two germline ends. In DNA form, the CDR3 reads TGTGCCAGCAGCTTAAATGGGGAGTTTGGCACTGAAGCTTTCTTT. This encodes CASSLNGEFGTEAFF.

Only a few counts were recorded for this clonotype. V and J are TRBV29-1 and TRBJ1-1; D remains ambiguous. Trimming took off 2 bases at V and 1 base at J, with 11 bases between the two ends. The CDR3 runs 14 residues. The germline V gene encodes CDR1 SQVTM and CDR2 ANQGSEA. The CDR3 nucleotides are TGCAGCGTTGAAAGGTTTGGTGGGAACACTGAAGCTTTCTTT. This translates into CSVERFGGNTEAFF. Complete variable domain (other parts from reference TRBV29-1 and TRBJ1-1): SAVISQKPSRDICQRGTSLTIQCQVDSQVTMMFWYRQQPGQSLTLIATANQGSEATYESGFVIDKFPISRPNLTFSTLTVSNMSPEDSSIYLCSVERFGGNTEAFFGQGTRLTVV.

The chain's CDR3 is CASSRPGLGHNEQFF. In DNA form, the CDR3 reads TGTGCCAGCAGTAGACCGGGACTAGGACATAATGAGCAGTTCTTC. The chain employs TRBV6-1 and TRBJ2-1, with 8 positions matching TRBD2. J lost 7 bases, V lost 5 bases, and 10 bases had no gene match. This CDR3 has 15 amino acids. The germline gives CDR1 MNHNS, CDR2 SASEGT.

In this sample, this clonotype turned up many times. The rearrangement uses TRBV7-9 and TRBJ2-7; D possibly matches TRBD1 or TRBD2 (5 bases each). V lost 2 bases and J 5 bases, leaving 19 bases between the germline ends. There are 16 residues in the CDR3. CDR1 is SEHNR, CDR2 FQNEAQ, per germline (reference sequence). The DNA of the CDR3 is TGTGCCAGCAGCTTATCCTACCGGGGCAGGGACCACGAGCAGTACTTC. Amino acids: CASSLSYRGRDHEQYF.

This clonotype was observed at least ten times. The chain combines TRBV15 with TRBJ2-7, with D unresolved. Per germline, CDR1 LNHNV and CDR2 YYDKDF (reference sequence). Trimming removed 0 bases from V and 1 base from J, with 4 bases in between. The CDR3 runs 13 residues. The CDR3 DNA reads as TGTGCCACCAGCAGAGACAGTTCCTACGAGCAGTACTTC. Translating gives CATSRDSSYEQYF. The variable domain in full, completed from reference TRBV15 and TRBJ2-7, reads DAMVIQNPRYQVTQFGKPVTLSCSQTLNHNVMYWYQQKSSQAPKLLFHYYDKDFNNEADTPDNFQSRRPNTSFCFLDIRSPGLGDTAMYLCATSRDSSYEQYFGPGTRLTVT.

The DNA of the CDR3 is TGTGCCAGCAGCGCGGCGGGACAGGCCTCTGCACCCCTCCACTTT. Translated, it gives CASSAAGQASAPLHF. The chain carries TRBV11-2 and TRBJ1-6, with 8 positions matching TRBD1. Trimming removed 5 bases from V and 11 bases from J; junction bases left unmatched: 11. This CDR3 has 15 residues. The V gene's germline CDR1 is SGHAT and CDR2 FQNNGV.

The V gene is TRBV19, the J gene TRBJ2-1, with D maybe TRBD1 (6 bases). Germline V gives CDR1 LNHDA, CDR2 SQIVND (reference sequence). The V gene lost 6 bases and the J gene lost 7 bases, with 19 bases spanning the gap. The CDR3 is made up of 15 amino acids. The CDR3: CASRGTAWTENEQFF. In DNA form, the CDR3 reads TGTGCCAGTAGAGGCACCGCATGGACAGAGAATGAGCAGTTCTTC. Drawing the rest from reference TRBV19 and TRBJ2-1, the complete variable domain is DGGITQSPKYLFRKEGQNVTLSCEQNLNHDAMYWYRQDPGQGLRLIYYSQIVNDFQKGDIAEGYSVSREKKESFPLTVTSAQKNPTAFYLCASRGTAWTENEQFFGPGTRLTVL.

This clonotype was observed at least ten times. The J gene is TRBJ1-1, the V gene TRBV27; no clear D gene. Trimming pared 5 bases from V and 0 bases from J, leaving 10 bases between. Germline loops: CDR1 MNHEY, CDR2 SMNVEV (reference sequence). The CDR3 spans 14 residues. In DNA form, the CDR3 reads TGTGCCAGCAGTCAAGGGTTTATGAACACTGAAGCTTTCTTT. It encodes CASSQGFMNTEAFF.

This clonotype occurred a few times. This chain joins TRBV11-3 and TRBJ2-1, with 9 bases fitting TRBD2. V shed 1 base, J shed 5 bases, and the junction held 6 bases outside the gene matches. Germline values: CDR1 SGHNT, CDR2 YENEEA. This CDR3 contains 16 residues. The DNA for the CDR3 is TGTGCCAGCAGCTTAGGAATTAGCGGGGGAAACAATGAGCAGTTCTTC. Amino acids: CASSLGISGGNNEQFF.

The genes are TRBV4-1 and TRBJ2-3; D is unclear. This CDR3 contains 13 residues. CDR1 MGHRA and CDR2 YSYEKL come from the germline V gene. The V end was cut by 4 bases, the J end by 1 base, with 6 bases between. CDR3 nucleotides: TGCGCCAGCAGCCGTCTGGGCACAGATACGCAGTATTTT. Encoded protein: CASSRLGTDTQYF.

This clonotype was recorded at least ten times. This rearrangement joins TRBV30 to TRBJ1-5; D ambiguous. Germline CDR1 GTSNPN, CDR2 SVGIG (reference sequence). V was shortened by 5 bases and J by 1 base, with 9 bases between the two germline ends. CDR3 length equals 13 residues. This CDR3 is CAWDAASNQPQHF. The CDR3 bases are TGTGCCTGGGATGCCGCGAGCAATCAGCCCCAGCATTTT. Supplemented by reference TRBV30 and TRBJ1-5, the full variable domain reads SQTIHQWPATLVQPVGSPLSLECTVEGTSNPNLYWYRQAAGRGLQLLFYSVGIGQISSEVPQNLSASRPQDRQFILSSKKLLLSDSGFYLCAWDAASNQPQHFGDGTRLSIL.

The chain couples TRBV7-8 to TRBJ2-7; D perhaps matches TRBD2 (5 bases). The CDR3 totals 15 residues. Trimming cost V 6 bases and J 1 base, with 16 bases left between them. Germline V gene sequence: CDR1 SGHVS, CDR2 FQNEAQ. The chain's CDR3 is CASSLVGVLSYEQYF. In DNA form, the CDR3 reads TGTGCCAGCAGTCTAGTGGGAGTATTGTCCTACGAGCAGTACTTC.

This clonotype was found a few times. The chain has TRBV19 and TRBJ1-5; D might be TRBD1 (5 bases). The V end was cut by 4 bases, the J end by 6 bases, with 16 bases between. In germline, CDR1 is LNHDA, CDR2 SQIVND (reference sequence). The CDR3 runs to 15 residues. The CDR3 loop reads CASSTVGQGGQPQHF. As DNA, the CDR3 is TGTGCCAGTAGTACGGTGGGGCAGGGCGGTCAGCCCCAGCATTTT.

This clonotype was counted at least ten times. The chain carries TRBV20-1 and TRBJ2-7; D is possibly TRBD1 or TRBD2 (5 bases each). The CDR3 has 16 amino acids. The germline V and J ends were trimmed by 0 bases and 2 bases, with 17 bases remaining between them. The V gene's germline CDR1 is DFQATT and CDR2 SNEGSKA (reference sequence). This CDR3 reads CSARDLRDGETYEQYF. In DNA, the CDR3 is TGCAGTGCTAGAGATCTAAGGGACGGAGAGACCTACGAGCAGTACTTC.

This clonotype was seen only a few times. The J gene is TRBJ1-2, the V gene TRBV11-2; D might be TRBD1 (5 bases). CDR3 length: 14 residues. V was shortened by 1 base and J by 2 bases, with 8 bases between the two germline ends. From germline, CDR1 is SGHAT and CDR2 FQNNGV. CDR3 sequence (DNA): TGTGCCAGCAGCTTAGTACGGGGCAACTATGGCTACACCTTC. The encoded protein is CASSLVRGNYGYTF. Complete variable domain (other parts from reference TRBV11-2 and TRBJ1-2): EAGVAQSPRYKIIEKRQSVAFWCNPISGHATLYWYQQILGQGPKLLIQFQNNGVVDDSQLPKDRFSAERLKGVDSTLKIQPAKLEDSAVYLCASSLVRGNYGYTFGSGTRLTVV.

This clonotype was observed at least ten times. J is TRBJ2-4 and V is TRBV2; 7 positions match TRBD2. Germline CDR1 SNHLY, CDR2 FYNNEI. The ends lost 7 bases at V and 5 bases at J; junction bases unmatched: 17. This CDR3 comprises 17 residues. The CDR3 DNA sequence: TGTGCCAGCAACCCACCAGTCGGCGGGAGCTTAGAAAACATTCAGTACTTC. Residues: CASNPPVGGSLENIQYF.

Many counts were recorded for this clonotype. This rearrangement joins TRBV6-6 to TRBJ2-3, with 14 bases matching TRBD2. V was pared by 0 bases and J by 6 bases, with 8 bases of the junction left unmatched. The length of the CDR3 is 18 residues. CDR1 and CDR2 (germline): MNHNY, SVGAGI (reference sequence). CDR3 DNA: TGTGCCAGCAGTTACTCGCTCGGGACTAGCGGGAGCTCCGATACGCAGTATTTT. Its translation is CASSYSLGTSGSSDTQYF.